This TCR beta chain was observed in a study of regulatory T cells in long-lasting Graves disease. Overall study findings and caveats: Study was limited to peripheral blood, excluding thyroid tissue. Lower TCR diversity characterized persistent Graves' patients relative to newly diagnosed patients.

Researchers made TCR beta libraries by using iRepertoire HTBI primers and running Arm-PCR on CDR3 regions. TCRdb reprocessed the multiplex PCR reads with MiXCR, giving one entry per CDR3 protein. The table lists approximately 350,000 distinct CDR3 sequences, roughly 24% of them singletons. The CDR3 length is 15 residues. With 4 bases clipped from V and 7 bases from J, the junction kept 4 bases outside the gene matches. Per the germline V gene, CDR1 is SGHVS and CDR2 is FQNEAQ. In this sample, this clonotype turned up a few times. Its antigen is currently unknown. Time point of the sample: persistent/refractory GD, antithyroid drugs over 5 years with positive TRAb. From RNA extracted from PBMCs, the TCR library was made. An endocrinology unit in Xi'an, China, supplied the patients.

The chain couples TRBV7-8 to TRBJ2-1, with TRBD2 identical over 13 bases. The specimen was peripheral blood mononuclear cells (PBMCs), collected when the disease was refractory, from a patient treated with antithyroid drugs. The origin of this receptor is a woman aged 40 to 50 with Graves disease. Here the CDR3 reads CASSWTSGRYNEQFF. Here the CDR3 DNA reads TGTGCCAGCAGCTGGACTAGCGGGAGATATAATGAGCAGTTCTTC.